This is a list of T cell receptor beta chains from one sample in a study of blood T cell repertoires in COVID-19. Sequencing used immunoSEQ multiplex PCR; TCRdb keeps in-frame clones, though not all of them. The profile shows over 150,000 clones, about 80% of them singletons. The sequencing input was PBMCs or T cells enriched from blood (not recorded which). The receptors derive from a woman between 55 and 75 years old who had recovered from COVID-19. Each CDR3 is given with its conserved first and last residue. Each record gives: J gene, D gene, V gene, clone size, CDR3 protein, CDR3 DNA. D genes are given only for firm matches. Clone size is shown for a subset of rows, as once, few, many or a class of expanded clone.

j_gene: TRBJ2-3
d_gene: TRBD2
v_gene: TRBV6-5
abundance: -
CDR3aa: CASRLRGGVTDTQYF
CDR3nt: TGTGCCAGCAGACTTCGGGGGGGCGTCACAGATACGCAGTATTTT

j_gene: TRBJ2-2
d_gene: -
v_gene: TRBV2
abundance: -
CDR3aa: CASTDSLRRAGELFF
CDR3nt: TGTGCCAGCACCGACTCCCTCCGGCGAGCCGGGGAGCTGTTTTTT

j_gene: TRBJ1-2
d_gene: -
v_gene: TRBV10-3
abundance: -
CDR3aa: CAISESGRGRDGYTF
CDR3nt: TGTGCCATCAGTGAGTCGGGCAGGGGTAGGGATGGCTACACCTTC

j_gene: TRBJ2-3
d_gene: -
v_gene: TRBV6-4
abundance: -
CDR3aa: CASSDSGWTDTQYF
CDR3nt: TGTGCCAGCAGTGACTCGGGCTGGACAGATACGCAGTATTTT

j_gene: TRBJ2-7
d_gene: TRBD2
v_gene: TRBV4-2
abundance: few
CDR3aa: CASSQEIAGGYEQYF
CDR3nt: TGTGCCAGCAGCCAAGAGATAGCGGGGGGTTACGAGCAGTACTTC

j_gene: TRBJ2-7
d_gene: TRBD2
v_gene: TRBV6-1
abundance: few
CDR3aa: CASSEEAAGGSYEQYF
CDR3nt: TGTGCCAGCAGTGAAGAAGCGGCGGGGGGGTCCTACGAGCAGTACTTC

j_gene: TRBJ1-1
d_gene: -
v_gene: TRBV7-3
abundance: -
CDR3aa: CASSLTSGATEAFF
CDR3nt: TGTGCCAGCAGCTTAACGTCTGGGGCTACTGAAGCTTTCTTT

j_gene: TRBJ2-1
d_gene: -
v_gene: TRBV6-2/TRBV6-3
abundance: -
CDR3aa: CASSYSGANEQFF
CDR3nt: TGTGCCAGCAGTTACTCCGGAGCAAATGAGCAGTTCTTC

j_gene: TRBJ2-1
d_gene: TRBD1
v_gene: TRBV12-3/TRBV12-4
abundance: -
CDR3aa: CASRGDSNEQFF
CDR3nt: TGTGCCAGCAGAGGGGACAGCAATGAGCAGTTCTTC

j_gene: TRBJ2-5
d_gene: -
v_gene: TRBV20-1
abundance: -
CDR3aa: CSASPGSQETQYF
CDR3nt: TGCAGTGCTAGTCCGGGGTCCCAAGAGACCCAGTACTTC

j_gene: TRBJ1-5
d_gene: TRBD1
v_gene: TRBV28
abundance: -
CDR3aa: CASSLDFPIFRGRMNGGDQPQHF
CDR3nt: TGTGCCAGCAGTTTAGACTTCCCAATCTTCAGGGGGCGAATGAATGGTGGGGATCAGCCCCAGCATTTT

j_gene: TRBJ1-5
d_gene: -
v_gene: TRBV19
abundance: -
CDR3aa: CASRAGVSNQPQHF
CDR3nt: TGTGCCAGTAGGGCAGGGGTAAGCAATCAGCCCCAGCATTTT

j_gene: TRBJ1-1
d_gene: -
v_gene: TRBV5-1
abundance: -
CDR3aa: CASSLERNSVEAFF
CDR3nt: TGCGCCAGCAGCCTGGAGAGAAACTCGGTTGAAGCTTTCTTT

j_gene: TRBJ1-1
d_gene: TRBD1
v_gene: TRBV5-1
abundance: -
CDR3aa: CASSSGTGNSEAFF
CDR3nt: TGCGCCAGCAGCTCGGGGACAGGGAACTCTGAAGCTTTCTTT

j_gene: TRBJ1-6
d_gene: -
v_gene: TRBV7-8
abundance: few
CDR3aa: CASSHSNSPLHF
CDR3nt: TGTGCCAGCAGCCATAGTAATTCACCCCTCCACTTT

j_gene: TRBJ1-4
d_gene: TRBD1
v_gene: TRBV9
abundance: once
CDR3aa: CASGDRGNEKLFF
CDR3nt: TGTGCCAGCGGGGACAGGGGTAATGAAAAACTGTTTTTT

j_gene: TRBJ2-1
d_gene: -
v_gene: TRBV19
abundance: -
CDR3aa: CASSLGGFDEQFF
CDR3nt: TGTGCCAGTAGTCTTGGGGGGTTCGATGAGCAGTTCTTC

j_gene: TRBJ1-6
d_gene: -
v_gene: TRBV5-1
abundance: -
CDR3aa: CASSLEPGGNSPLHF
CDR3nt: TGCGCCAGCAGCTTGGAACCGGGAGGGAATTCACCCCTCCACTTT

j_gene: TRBJ2-5
d_gene: TRBD1
v_gene: TRBV5-1
abundance: -
CDR3aa: CASSLLDRGETQYF
CDR3nt: TGCGCCAGCAGCTTGTTGGACAGGGGAGAGACCCAGTACTTC

j_gene: TRBJ2-7
d_gene: TRBD2
v_gene: TRBV7-6
abundance: -
CDR3aa: CASSSLAGGIHEQYF
CDR3nt: TGTGCCAGCAGCAGCTTAGCGGGGGGGATCCACGAGCAGTACTTC

j_gene: TRBJ2-3
d_gene: TRBD2
v_gene: TRBV4-2
abundance: -
CDR3aa: CASSQRTSGAPTDTQYF
CDR3nt: TGTGCCAGCAGCCAACGGACTAGCGGAGCCCCCACAGATACGCAGTATTTT

j_gene: TRBJ1-5
d_gene: TRBD1
v_gene: TRBV27
abundance: once
CDR3aa: CASSPDRGSQPQHF
CDR3nt: TGTGCCAGCAGTCCCGACAGGGGGAGTCAGCCCCAGCATTTT

j_gene: TRBJ2-5
d_gene: TRBD1
v_gene: TRBV19
abundance: -
CDR3aa: CASSIADRGLQETQYF
CDR3nt: TGTGCCAGTAGTATAGCGGACAGGGGTCTCCAAGAGACCCAGTACTTC

j_gene: TRBJ1-1
d_gene: TRBD1
v_gene: TRBV5-1
abundance: -
CDR3aa: CASSRGAGGTEAFF
CDR3nt: TGCGCCAGCAGCCGAGGTGCAGGGGGGACTGAAGCTTTCTTT

j_gene: TRBJ2-5
d_gene: TRBD2
v_gene: TRBV6-2/TRBV6-3
abundance: -
CDR3aa: CASSPSGRKTQYF
CDR3nt: TGTGCCAGCAGTCCCAGCGGGAGGAAGACCCAGTACTTC

j_gene: TRBJ2-5
d_gene: TRBD2
v_gene: TRBV7-6
abundance: -
CDR3aa: CASSLGFSGYQETQYF
CDR3nt: TGTGCCAGCAGCTTAGGTTTTAGCGGGTACCAAGAGACCCAGTACTTC

j_gene: TRBJ2-1
d_gene: -
v_gene: TRBV27
abundance: many
CDR3aa: CASSSPLQANSINEQFF
CDR3nt: TGTGCCAGCAGTTCTCCCTTACAGGCTAACTCTATCAATGAGCAGTTCTTC

j_gene: TRBJ1-2
d_gene: TRBD1
v_gene: TRBV5-1
abundance: -
CDR3aa: CASSLGTGPNYGYTF
CDR3nt: TGCGCCAGCAGCTTAGGGACAGGGCCTAACTATGGCTACACCTTC

j_gene: TRBJ1-2
d_gene: -
v_gene: TRBV6-5
abundance: -
CDR3aa: CASSPIYQNYGYTF
CDR3nt: TGTGCCAGCAGCCCGATTTACCAGAACTATGGCTACACCTTC

j_gene: TRBJ1-6
d_gene: TRBD1
v_gene: TRBV6-5
abundance: few
CDR3aa: CASSGPRDSYSPLHF
CDR3nt: TGTGCCAGCAGCGGGCCGAGGGACAGTTATTCACCCCTCCACTTT

j_gene: TRBJ2-7
d_gene: TRBD2
v_gene: TRBV10-3
abundance: -
CDR3aa: CAISESGGGVYEQYF
CDR3nt: TGTGCCATCAGTGAGTCGGGTGGGGGGGTTTACGAGCAGTACTTC

j_gene: TRBJ1-1
d_gene: -
v_gene: TRBV27
abundance: -
CDR3aa: CASSLKAGGRDTEAFF
CDR3nt: TGTGCCAGCAGTTTAAAAGCAGGAGGACGGGACACTGAAGCTTTCTTT

j_gene: TRBJ1-2
d_gene: -
v_gene: TRBV30
abundance: once
CDR3aa: CAWRVAGNYGYTF
CDR3nt: TGTGCCTGGAGAGTCGCAGGGAACTATGGCTACACCTTC

j_gene: TRBJ2-1
d_gene: TRBD2
v_gene: TRBV23-1
abundance: -
CDR3aa: CASNGAGGYNEQFF
CDR3nt: TGCGCCAGTAATGGGGCGGGAGGCTACAATGAGCAGTTCTTC

j_gene: TRBJ2-4
d_gene: -
v_gene: TRBV10-1
abundance: -
CDR3aa: CASSDSTDNPIQYF
CDR3nt: TGCGCCAGCAGCGACTCAACCGATAACCCTATTCAGTACTTC

j_gene: TRBJ2-7
d_gene: TRBD1
v_gene: TRBV7-2
abundance: once
CDR3aa: CASSVDRGRYEQYF
CDR3nt: TGTGCCAGCAGCGTGGACAGGGGGAGGTACGAGCAGTACTTC

j_gene: TRBJ2-2
d_gene: -
v_gene: TRBV24-1
abundance: -
CDR3aa: CATSDLSGVSNTGELFF
CDR3nt: TGTGCCACCAGTGATTTGTCAGGGGTTTCGAACACCGGGGAGCTGTTTTTT